Listed below are T cell receptor beta chains from one sample, sequenced in a study of blood T cell repertoires in COVID-19. Some clones are missing from TCRdb's copy, which holds only in-frame ones; the method was immunoSEQ multiplex PCR. The table has about 150,000 clones, 75% to 85% seen once. The specimen was peripheral blood. Receptor source: a woman aged 60-70 years with COVID-19, enrolled during active disease. CDR3s include the opening cysteine and the closing phenylalanine or tryptophan. D genes are given only for firm matches. Only some rows state a clone size, as once, few, many or a class for expanded clones.

TRBV7-8	TRBJ2-1	.	.	CASSNIVGGEQFF	TGTGCCAGCAGCAACATTGTTGGAGGTGAGCAGTTCTTC
TRBV5-5	TRBJ2-3	.	.	CASSLAWPGTSTDTQYF	TGTGCCAGCAGCTTGGCCTGGCCCGGGACTAGCACAGATACGCAGTATTTT
TRBV5-1	TRBJ2-1	.	.	CASSLELAGNEQFF	TGCGCCAGCAGCTTGGAACTAGCTGGGAATGAGCAGTTCTTC
TRBV2	TRBJ1-5	.	few	CASRSDSTVQPQHF	TGTGCCAGCAGGTCTGACAGTACGGTTCAGCCCCAGCATTTT
TRBV5-1	TRBJ1-1	.	.	CASSLVGGTQEAFF	TGCGCCAGCAGCCTTGTCGGGGGGACGCAAGAAGCTTTCTTT
TRBV2	TRBJ1-6	TRBD1	.	CASSDPDRGLHSPLHF	TGTGCCAGCAGTGACCCCGACAGGGGCCTGCATTCACCCCTCCACTTT
TRBV7-9	TRBJ1-1	.	once	CASSLWGQIMNTEAFF	TGTGCCAGCAGCTTATGGGGGCAGATAATGAACACTGAAGCTTTCTTT
TRBV6-5	TRBJ1-2	.	once	CASTPSIAYGYTF	TGTGCCAGCACCCCCTCTATCGCTTATGGCTACACCTTC
TRBV5-1	TRBJ2-3	TRBD2	once	CASSPTSGGGTDTQYF	TGCGCCAGCAGCCCGACTAGCGGGGGGGGCACAGATACGCAGTATTTT
TRBV5-1	TRBJ2-7	TRBD2	once	CASSLGLAGVGSEQYF	TGCGCCAGCAGCTTGGGGCTAGCGGGAGTGGGCAGCGAGCAGTACTTC
TRBV6-5	TRBJ1-1	.	.	CASSYGGTGTEAFF	TGTGCCAGCAGTTACGGGGGGACGGGCACTGAAGCTTTCTTT
TRBV5-1	TRBJ2-7	TRBD1	once	CATSGQTTYEQYF	TGCGCCACCTCGGGACAGACTACCTACGAGCAGTACTTC
TRBV6-4	TRBJ2-1	TRBD2	.	CASSPRREGQSEQFF	TGTGCCAGCAGCCCTAGGCGGGAGGGCCAAAGTGAGCAGTTCTTC
TRBV7-3	TRBJ2-1	.	.	CASSGGGDEQFF	TGTGCCAGCTCTGGGGGGGGCGATGAGCAGTTCTTC
TRBV7-9	TRBJ2-5	.	.	CASSLRGAGQGQETQYF	TGTGCCAGCAGCTTACGGGGGGCCGGACAGGGACAAGAGACCCAGTACTTC
TRBV27	TRBJ1-3	.	.	CASSLSSLFSGNTIYF	TGTGCCAGCAGTTTATCATCCCTATTCTCTGGAAACACCATATATTTT
TRBV19	TRBJ2-5	TRBD2	.	CASSIDTSSGQETQYF	TGTGCCAGTAGTATAGATACCTCTAGCGGCCAAGAGACCCAGTACTTC
TRBV29-1	TRBJ1-2	TRBD1	.	CSAQGQGWANYGYTF	TGCAGCGCCCAAGGACAGGGGTGGGCTAACTATGGCTACACCTTC
TRBV7-2	TRBJ2-1	TRBD2	.	CASSSYGAGAEQFF	TGTGCCAGCAGCTCCTACGGAGCGGGGGCCGAGCAGTTCTTC
TRBV20-1	TRBJ2-3	.	.	CSAPITDTQYF	TGCAGTGCCCCAATCACAGATACGCAGTATTTT
TRBV11-3	TRBJ2-2	TRBD2	.	CASSPSGRVGNTGELFF	TGTGCCAGCAGCCCTAGCGGGAGGGTGGGTAACACCGGGGAGCTGTTTTTT
TRBV5-1	TRBJ2-2	.	.	CASSPSTGELFF	TGCGCCAGCAGTCCTAGCACCGGGGAGCTGTTTTTT
TRBV15	TRBJ1-4	.	once	CATSTTLEGNEKLFF	TGTGCCACCAGCACAACGCTGGAGGGGAATGAAAAACTGTTTTTT
TRBV4-1	TRBJ1-6	.	.	CASSRGSTGTSQSSYNSPLHF	TGCGCCAGCAGCCGTGGATCAACAGGTACCTCTCAAAGCTCCTATAATTCACCCCTCCACTTT